The clone carrying this T cell receptor (beta chain) was counted a single time. Methods used by the authors: Reference gene primer amplification yielded estimated nucleated cell counts. Here immunoSEQ multiplex PCR was the method, and the copy in TCRdb shows in-frame clones only, minus some. The V and J calls and clone size were taken over from that table, and D and trimming were inferred from the DNA. The profile covers under 200,000 clones, with about 90% appearing a single time and 7% to 7.5% taken by the ten largest. Participants, about 18 to 90 years old, spanned fewer than 30 US areas. Allocation to cohorts depended on clinical history reported by the participants. This specimen comes from a study of blood T cell repertoires in COVID-19. Across the study: Samples representing acute and convalescent COVID-19 were sourced from the United States, Italy and Spain.

From germline, CDR1 is SGHNT and CDR2 YYREEE (reference sequence). The CDR3 is 13 residues long. Trimming removed 5 bases at V and 2 bases at J, with 5 bases between. This TCR derives from a woman between 45 and 60 years old who had recovered from COVID-19. The sequenced sample consisted of PBMCs or T cells enriched from blood (not recorded which). The chain joins TRBV5-4 to TRBJ2-6; perhaps TRBD1 as D (5 bases). CDR3 bases: TGTGCCAGCAGAGGGGCTGGGGCCAACGTCCTGACTTTC. Protein sequence: CASRGAGANVLTF. Together with reference TRBV5-4 and TRBJ2-6, the CDR3 gives the full variable domain: ETGVTQSPTHLIKTRGQQVTLRCSSQSGHNTVSWYQQALGQGPQFIFQYYREEENGRGNFPPRFSGLQFPNYSSELNVNALELDDSALYLCASRGAGANVLTFGAGSRLTVL.